The rows below give T cell receptor beta chains drawn from one sample of a study of T cell changes during pregnancy in multiple sclerosis. Assay used: immunoSEQ multiplex PCR; TCRdb lists only in-frame clones, some missing. The repertoire holds about 40,000 clones, with roughly 94% as singletons. Specimen: peripheral blood, collected in the third trimester of pregnancy. All receptors derive from a female donor with multiple sclerosis, enrolled in a pregnancy study. CDR3s include the opening cysteine and the closing phenylalanine or tryptophan.

>TRBJ2-7|TRBV27
CASSLSSDREQYF
>TRBJ1-5|TRBV7-8
CASSLTQHRVSDAGQPQHF
>TRBJ2-7|TRBV5-8
CASSARLAGTQYF
>TRBJ2-2|TRBV9
CASSVALANTGELFF
>TRBJ2-1|TRBV19
CASGSSGGYNEQFF
>TRBJ1-2|TRBV10-3
CAISDYGQFEGYTF
>TRBJ1-2|TRBV6-5
CASSYRVRGYGYTF
>TRBJ1-6|TRBV6-5
CASSYSRQGDSPLHF
>TRBJ1-1|TRBV7-3
CASSVAGLSEAFF
>TRBJ1-3|TRBV30
CAWGGEGSGNTIYF
>TRBJ1-1|TRBV2
CASSEVRLLNTEAFF
>TRBJ2-5|TRBV7-2
CASSLQGLAGEETQYF
>TRBJ2-7|TRBV5-1
CASSLTGQGFEQYF
>TRBJ1-6|TRBV6-5
CASSYQRRYNSPLHF
>TRBJ2-7|TRBV5-4
CASSLGVGQVAYEQYF
>TRBJ2-4|TRBV21-1
CASKTGYKNIQYF
>TRBJ2-1|TRBV30
CAWSLAGGNEQFF
>TRBJ1-1|TRBV7-3
CASSLTPYSTEAFF
>TRBJ2-1|TRBV18
CASRGQTYNEQFF
>TRBJ2-7|TRBV21-1
CASSKDFGGQGPFYEQYF
>TRBJ2-7|TRBV19
CASSTEDRATYEQYF
>TRBJ1-2|TRBV25-1
CASSAGQGEGYTF
>TRBJ2-3|TRBV19
CASSRGEGADTQYF
>TRBJ1-4|TRBV28
CASSFWGEANEKLFF
>TRBJ2-7|TRBV6-6
CASRAPPGGLYEQYF
>TRBJ2-3|TRBV5-1
CASSVTGGFVDTQYF
>TRBJ2-2|TRBV5-1
CASSASGGPPGELFF
>TRBJ2-7|TRBV4-1
CASSRGTSYEQYF
>TRBJ2-1|TRBV21-1
CASSLREGTGGNEQFF
>TRBJ2-3|TRBV6-5
CASSYGSRYATDTQYF
>TRBJ2-5|TRBV7-8
CASRRIRITQYF
>TRBJ2-7|TRBV7-3
CASSLRGEREGIHEQYF
>TRBJ1-2|TRBV5-4
CASSLEPGERYGYTF
>TRBJ2-1|TRBV15
CATSGGWNEQFF
>TRBJ1-3|TRBV19
CASSSGTTGNTIYF
>TRBJ2-7|TRBV4-1
CASSQMGLAGDEQYF
>TRBJ1-1|TRBV6-6
CASSPIEGAEAFF
>TRBJ1-3|TRBV6-6
CASIGSGNTIYF
>TRBJ2-1|TRBV30
CAWSVRQAGVGHEQFF
>TRBJ1-5|TRBV6-5
CASSRQGDQPQHF
>TRBJ2-1|TRBV5-1
CASSLDLAARNEQFF
>TRBJ2-2|TRBV29-1
CSVERTSGSFTGELFF
>TRBJ2-2|TRBV2
CASSWTGIGTGELFF